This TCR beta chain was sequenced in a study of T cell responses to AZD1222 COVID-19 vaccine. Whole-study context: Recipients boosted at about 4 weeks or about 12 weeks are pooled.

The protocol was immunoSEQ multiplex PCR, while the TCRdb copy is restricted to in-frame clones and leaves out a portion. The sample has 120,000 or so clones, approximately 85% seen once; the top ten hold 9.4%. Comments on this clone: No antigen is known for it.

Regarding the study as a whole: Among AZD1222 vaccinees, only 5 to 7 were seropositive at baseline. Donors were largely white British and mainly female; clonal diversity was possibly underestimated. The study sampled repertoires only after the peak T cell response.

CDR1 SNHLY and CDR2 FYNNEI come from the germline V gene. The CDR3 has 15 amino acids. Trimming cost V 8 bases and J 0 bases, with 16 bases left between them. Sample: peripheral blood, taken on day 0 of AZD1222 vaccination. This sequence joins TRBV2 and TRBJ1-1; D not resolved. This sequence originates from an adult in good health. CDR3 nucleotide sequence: TGTGCCAGCCCCGAAGCGGGGAACATGAACACTGAAGCTTTCTTT. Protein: CASPEAGNMNTEAFF.